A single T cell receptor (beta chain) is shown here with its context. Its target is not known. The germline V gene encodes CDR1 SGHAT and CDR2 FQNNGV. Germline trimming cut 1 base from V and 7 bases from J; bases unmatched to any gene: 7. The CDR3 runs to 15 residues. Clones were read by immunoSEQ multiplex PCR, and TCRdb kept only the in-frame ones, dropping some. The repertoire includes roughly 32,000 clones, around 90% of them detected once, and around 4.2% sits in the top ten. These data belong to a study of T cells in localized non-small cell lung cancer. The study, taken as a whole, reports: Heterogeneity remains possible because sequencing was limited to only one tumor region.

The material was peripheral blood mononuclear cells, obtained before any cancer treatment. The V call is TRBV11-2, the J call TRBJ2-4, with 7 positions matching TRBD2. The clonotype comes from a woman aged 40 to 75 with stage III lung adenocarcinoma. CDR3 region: CASSLALLRGNIQYF. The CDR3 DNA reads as TGTGCCAGCAGCTTAGCCCTGTTGCGGGGGAACATTCAGTACTTC. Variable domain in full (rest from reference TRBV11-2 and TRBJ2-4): EAGVAQSPRYKIIEKRQSVAFWCNPISGHATLYWYQQILGQGPKLLIQFQNNGVVDDSQLPKDRFSAERLKGVDSTLKIQPAKLEDSAVYLCASSLALLRGNIQYFGAGTRLSVL.